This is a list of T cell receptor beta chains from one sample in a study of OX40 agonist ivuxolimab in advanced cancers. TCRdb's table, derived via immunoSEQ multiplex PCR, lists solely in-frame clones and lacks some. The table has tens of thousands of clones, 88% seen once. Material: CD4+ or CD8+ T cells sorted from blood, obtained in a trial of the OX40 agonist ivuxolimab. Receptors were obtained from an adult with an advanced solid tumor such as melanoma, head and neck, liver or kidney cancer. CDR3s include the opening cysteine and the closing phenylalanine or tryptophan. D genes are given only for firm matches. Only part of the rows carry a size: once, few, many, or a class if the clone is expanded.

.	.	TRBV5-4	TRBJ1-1	CASSLIDENTEAFF	TGTGCCAGCAGCTTGATTGATGAGAACACTGAAGCTTTCTTT
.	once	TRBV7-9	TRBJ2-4	CASSLDSKNIQYF	TGTGCCAGCAGCTTGGATAGCAAAAACATTCAGTACTTC
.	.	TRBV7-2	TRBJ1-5	CASSSQSGGQPQHF	TGTGCCAGCAGCTCCCAGAGTGGGGGTCAGCCCCAGCATTTT
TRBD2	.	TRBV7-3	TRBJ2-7	CASSLEGPGTSVYEQYF	TGTGCCAGCAGCTTAGAAGGGCCCGGAACTAGCGTCTACGAGCAGTACTTC
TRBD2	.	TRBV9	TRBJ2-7	CASSVAGLAEYYEQYF	TGTGCCAGCAGCGTAGCAGGGCTAGCGGAGTACTACGAGCAGTACTTC
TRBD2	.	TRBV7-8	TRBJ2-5	CASSYSLAGAIQETQYF	TGTGCCAGCAGCTATTCCCTAGCGGGAGCTATACAAGAGACCCAGTACTTC
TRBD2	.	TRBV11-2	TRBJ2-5	CASSPRGSSGGKETQYF	TGTGCCAGCAGCCCCCGTGGATCGAGCGGGGGGAAAGAGACCCAGTACTTC
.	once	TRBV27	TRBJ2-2	CASSLVGAPTIGGELFF	TGTGCCAGCAGTTTAGTTGGGGCCCCCACCATCGGCGGGGAGCTGTTTTTT
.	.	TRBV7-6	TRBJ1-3	CASSLAQSTSGNTIYF	TGTGCCAGCAGCTTAGCGCAATCAACCTCGGGAAACACCATATATTTT
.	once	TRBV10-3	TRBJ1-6	CAISGGSGPNSPLHF	TGTGCCATCAGTGGGGGGTCAGGACCAAATTCACCCCTCCACTTT
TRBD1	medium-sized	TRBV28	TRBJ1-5	CASSLAAGGNQPQHF	TGTGCCAGCAGTTTAGCGGCAGGGGGTAATCAGCCCCAGCATTTT
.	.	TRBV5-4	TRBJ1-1	CASSPSGGRGTEAFF	TGTGCCAGCAGCCCAAGTGGAGGGAGAGGCACTGAAGCTTTCTTT
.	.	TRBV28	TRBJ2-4	CASSSNPIGAKNIQYF	TGTGCCAGCAGTTCTAATCCCATTGGGGCCAAAAACATTCAGTACTTC
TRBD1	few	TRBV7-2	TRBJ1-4	CASSRDGTGMSRGEKLFF	TGTGCCAGCAGCCGGGACGGGACAGGGATGAGCCGGGGGGAAAAACTGTTTTTT
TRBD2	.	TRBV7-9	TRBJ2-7	CASSLGGLAGDIYEQYF	TGTGCCAGCAGCTTAGGGGGACTAGCGGGAGATATATACGAGCAGTACTTC
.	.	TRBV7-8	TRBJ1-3	CASSLAGDSGYGNTIYF	TGTGCCAGCAGCTTAGCGGGGGACTCTGGCTATGGAAACACCATATATTTT
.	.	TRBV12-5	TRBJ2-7	CASGHNPGSKAPYEQYF	TGTGCTAGTGGTCACAACCCAGGGAGTAAAGCTCCCTACGAGCAGTACTTC
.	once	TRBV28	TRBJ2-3	CASRPVRSLSTDTQYF	TGTGCCAGCAGACCCGTGCGGAGCCTAAGCACAGATACGCAGTATTTT
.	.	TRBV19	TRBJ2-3	CASSILRTVDTDTQYF	TGTGCCAGTAGTATTCTCAGGACAGTAGACACAGATACGCAGTATTTT
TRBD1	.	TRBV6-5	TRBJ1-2	CASSYTGGADYGYTF	TGTGCCAGCAGTTACACAGGGGGCGCGGACTATGGCTACACCTTC
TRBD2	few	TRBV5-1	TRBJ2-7	CASRSRGGATSVNEQYF	TGCGCCAGCAGAAGCCGGGGGGGCGCAACGAGTGTCAACGAGCAGTACTTC
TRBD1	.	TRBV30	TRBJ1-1	CAWLHGQGESSTEAFF	TGTGCCTGGCTGCACGGACAGGGGGAAAGTAGTACTGAAGCTTTCTTT
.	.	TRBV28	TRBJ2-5	CASSFRSREETQYF	TGTGCCAGCAGTTTTAGGAGTAGGGAAGAGACCCAGTACTTC
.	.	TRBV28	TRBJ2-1	CASSLASYNEQFF	TGTGCCAGCAGTTTGGCGTCCTACAATGAGCAGTTCTTC
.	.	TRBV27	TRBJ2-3	CASRESRYSTDTQYF	TGTGCCAGTAGGGAGTCTAGGTACAGCACAGATACGCAGTATTTT
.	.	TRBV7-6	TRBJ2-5	CASSEEWPKETQYF	TGTGCCAGCAGCGAAGAATGGCCCAAAGAGACCCAGTACTTC
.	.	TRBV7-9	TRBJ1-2	CASSALPGEGNYGYTF	TGTGCCAGCAGCGCCCTACCAGGGGAGGGGAACTATGGCTACACCTTC
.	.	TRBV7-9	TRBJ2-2	CASSLALQNTGELFF	TGTGCCAGCAGCTTAGCGCTGCAGAACACCGGGGAGCTGTTTTTT
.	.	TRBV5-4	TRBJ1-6	CASSLDPRENSPLHF	TGTGCCAGCAGCTTGGACCCTCGGGAGAATTCACCCCTCCACTTT
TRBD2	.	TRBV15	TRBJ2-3	CATLAVSTDTQYF	TGTGCCACCCTAGCGGTTAGCACAGATACGCAGTATTTT
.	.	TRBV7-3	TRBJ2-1	CASSLRPVGGTYNEQFF	TGTGCCAGCAGCTTAAGACCGGTGGGAGGAACCTACAATGAGCAGTTCTTC
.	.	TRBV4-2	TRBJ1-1	CASSQELTGSAFF	TGTGCCAGCAGCCAAGAACTAACAGGGTCAGCTTTCTTT
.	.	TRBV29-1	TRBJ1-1	CSVGQGTEAFF	TGCAGCGTTGGGCAGGGCACTGAAGCTTTCTTT
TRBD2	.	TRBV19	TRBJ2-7	CASSIRREKSYEQYF	TGTGCCAGTAGTATTCGGCGGGAGAAGTCCTACGAGCAGTACTTC
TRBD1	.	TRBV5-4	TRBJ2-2	CASSPTGSFTGELFF	TGTGCCAGCAGCCCGACAGGGAGTTTCACCGGGGAGCTGTTTTTT
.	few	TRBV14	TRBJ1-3	CASSQDLTYSGNTIYF	TGTGCCAGCAGCCAAGATCTAACGTACTCTGGAAACACCATATATTTT
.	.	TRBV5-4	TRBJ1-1	CASSLKSAFEALPFF	TGTGCCAGCAGCTTGAAAAGCGCCTTTGAAGCTCTCCCTTTCTTT
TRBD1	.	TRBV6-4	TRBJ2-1	CASSSTGQSYNEQFF	TGTGCCAGCAGCTCAACGGGACAGAGCTACAATGAGCAGTTCTTC
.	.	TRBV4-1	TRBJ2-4	CASSLGDWNIQYF	TGCGCCAGCAGCCTTGGGGACTGGAACATTCAGTACTTC
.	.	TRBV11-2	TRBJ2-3	CASSLVLGGTQYF	TGTGCCAGCAGCTTAGTTCTCGGAGGTACGCAGTATTTT
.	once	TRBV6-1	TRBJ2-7	CASTRAAGPYEQYF	TGTGCCAGCACACGGGCGGCAGGCCCTTACGAGCAGTACTTC
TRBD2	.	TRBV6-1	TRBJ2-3	CASSRSGGPDTQYF	TGTGCCAGCAGTAGGTCGGGGGGGCCAGATACGCAGTATTTT
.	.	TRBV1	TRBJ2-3	CTSSQELREGLIVDTQYF	TGCACCAGCAGCCAAGAGCTCCGAGAGGGCCTAATAGTAGATACGCAGTATTTT
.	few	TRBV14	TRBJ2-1	CASSPPGFYEQFF	TGTGCCAGCAGCCCCCCAGGGTTCTATGAGCAGTTCTTC
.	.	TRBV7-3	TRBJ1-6	CASSPGGSSPLHF	TGTGCCAGCAGCCCCGGGGGCAGTTCACCCCTCCACTTT
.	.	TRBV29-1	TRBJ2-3	CSVVPMDRTTDTQYF	TGCAGCGTTGTCCCCATGGACAGAACCACAGATACGCAGTATTTT
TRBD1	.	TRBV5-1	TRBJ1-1	CASSLAGGPNTEAFF	TGCGCCAGCAGCTTGGCAGGGGGCCCGAACACTGAAGCTTTCTTT
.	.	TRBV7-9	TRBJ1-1	CASSLGWSGEAFF	TGTGCCAGCAGCTTGGGGTGGTCGGGGGAAGCTTTCTTT
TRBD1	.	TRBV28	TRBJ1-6	CASSTGTGVSPLHF	TGTGCCAGCAGCACCGGGACAGGGGTATCACCCCTCCACTTT
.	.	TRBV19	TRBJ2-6	CASSTNLGGAGANVLTF	TGTGCCAGTAGTACAAACTTAGGGGGAGCTGGGGCCAACGTCCTGACTTTC
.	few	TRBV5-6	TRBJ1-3	CASSLGSLNTIYF	TGTGCCAGCAGCTTGGGGTCTTTAAACACCATATATTTT
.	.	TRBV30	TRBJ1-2	CAWFPYRGSYGYTF	TGTGCCTGGTTTCCCTACCGGGGGAGCTATGGCTACACCTTC
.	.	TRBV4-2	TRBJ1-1	CASTSGGTEAFF	TGTGCCAGCACCTCGGGGGGCACTGAAGCTTTCTTT
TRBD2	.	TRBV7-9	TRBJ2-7	CASSLGDYSYEQYF	TGTGCCAGCAGCTTGGGGGACTACTCCTACGAGCAGTACTTC
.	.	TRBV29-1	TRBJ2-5	CSVAGEETQYF	TGCAGCGTTGCAGGGGAAGAGACCCAGTACTTC
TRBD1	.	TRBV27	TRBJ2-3	CASSSPLDRGIYGTDTQYF	TGTGCCAGCAGTTCGCCCCTGGACAGGGGCATCTACGGCACAGATACGCAGTATTTT
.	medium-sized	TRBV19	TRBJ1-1	CASNKNTEAFF	TGTGCCAGTAACAAGAACACTGAAGCTTTCTTT
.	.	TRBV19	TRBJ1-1	CASITGGGVGTEAFF	TGTGCCAGTATCACGGGCGGGGGCGTAGGGACTGAAGCTTTCTTT
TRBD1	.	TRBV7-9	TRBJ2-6	CASSFSGQGASGANVLTF	TGTGCCAGCAGCTTCTCAGGACAGGGGGCTTCAGGGGCCAACGTCCTGACTTTC
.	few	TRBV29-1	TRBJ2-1	CSASESSYNEQFF	TGCAGCGCATCAGAGAGCTCCTACAATGAGCAGTTCTTC